These 27 T cell receptor beta chains were sequenced from one sample in a study of cytomegalovirus exposure and HLA in healthy donors. PCR amplification relied on 60 Vbeta primers (plus 13 Jbeta primers). TCRdb's copy holds only in-frame clones and misses some; the assay was immunoSEQ multiplex PCR. Of 150,000 to 200,000 clones listed, just under 80% were seen once; the top ten hold about 12%. Sample: PBMCs. The receptors originated from a woman aged 50 to 60 in good health and CMV-seropositive.

V usage is TRBV5-1 and J usage is TRBJ2-2, with 10 bases aligning to TRBD2. V gave up 4 bases and J gave up 5 bases; unmatched junction bases: 8. In germline, CDR1 is SGHRS, CDR2 YFSETQ. This CDR3 comprises 16 residues. CDR3 amino acids: CASSVVAGGLTGELFF. DNA of the CDR3: TGCGCCAGCAGCGTGGTAGCGGGGGGATTGACCGGGGAGCTGTTTTTT.

The gene calls are TRBV5-1 and TRBJ1-3; 9 positions agree with TRBD1. Germline assignment: CDR1 SGHRS and CDR2 YFSETQ. The CDR3 totals 18 residues. J was trimmed by 3 bases and V by 4 bases; bases with no gene match: 14. The DNA for the CDR3 is TGCGCCAGCAGCAGAGAAACAGGGGGCGCGACGGTTGGAAACACCATATATTTT. Translated: CASSRETGGATVGNTIYF.

Only one count was recorded for this clone. The V and J genes are TRBV6-6 and TRBJ2-5, with TRBD1 as a possible D gene (6 bases). Germline assignment: CDR1 MNHNY and CDR2 SVGAGI (reference sequence). V lost 2 bases and J lost 2, with 12 bases in between. This CDR3 has 15 amino acids. CDR3 bases: TGTGCCAGCAGTTACCCCGGACAGTCTCAAGAGACCCAGTACTTC. This codes for CASSYPGQSQETQYF.

The chain combines TRBV5-1 with TRBJ2-5, with 8 bases identical to TRBD2. This CDR3 has 15 residues. Trimming cost V 1 base and J 1 base; bases outside gene matches: 3. CDR1 is SGHRS and CDR2 is YFSETQ in the germline V gene. Here the CDR3 reads CASSLIAGSQETQYF. The DNA for the CDR3 is TGCGCCAGCAGCTTGATAGCGGGAAGCCAAGAGACCCAGTACTTC.

This rearrangement joins TRBV5-1 to TRBJ2-7; 8 bases map to TRBD1. The germline gives CDR1 SGHRS, CDR2 YFSETQ. The CDR3 loop spans 15 amino acids. V shed 0 bases and J 0 bases; nucleotides not matched to a gene: 2. This CDR3 reads CASSLGGQDSYEQYF. In DNA form, the CDR3 reads TGCGCCAGCAGCTTGGGGGGACAGGACTCCTACGAGCAGTACTTC.

V gene TRBV6-5 combines with J gene TRBJ1-5; a possible D gene is TRBD1 (6 bases). CDR1 and CDR2 (germline): MNHEY, SVGAGI. The CDR3 runs 14 residues. Trimming removed 6 bases from V and 5 bases from J, with 14 bases in between. The CDR3 sequence: CASRKMGQHQPQHF. The CDR3 DNA reads TGTGCCAGCAGAAAGATGGGACAACATCAGCCCCAGCATTTT.

The chain joins TRBV6-1 to TRBJ2-7; 7 bases are shared with TRBD1. The CDR3 contains 15 residues. V was pared by 5 bases and J by 0 bases, with 7 bases of the junction left unmatched. CDR1 MNHNS and CDR2 SASEGT come from the germline V gene. The DNA of the CDR3 is TGTGCCAGCAGTCCCCGACAGGGTGGCTCCTACGAGCAGTACTTC. It codes for CASSPRQGGSYEQYF.

This clone was observed a single time. The V gene is TRBV19, the J gene TRBJ1-3; unclear D gene. Per germline, CDR1 LNHDA and CDR2 SQIVND (reference sequence). There are 12 residues in the CDR3. Trimming removed 3 bases at V and 7 bases at J, with 7 bases between. The CDR3 DNA reads as TGTGCCAGTAGTATGCCCGGGAACACCATATATTTT. Its translation is CASSMPGNTIYF. Full variable domain (missing parts from reference TRBV19 and TRBJ1-3): DGGITQSPKYLFRKEGQNVTLSCEQNLNHDAMYWYRQDPGQGLRLIYYSQIVNDFQKGDIAEGYSVSREKKESFPLTVTSAQKNPTAFYLCASSMPGNTIYFGEGSWLTVV.

This clone was seen a handful of times. The chain combines TRBV5-4 with TRBJ1-1, with TRBD1 as a possible D gene (5 bases). The CDR3 is 13 residues long. Germline V gene lookup returns CDR1 SGHNT and CDR2 YYREEE (reference sequence). Trimming stripped 3 bases from V and 6 bases from J, with 12 bases between. This CDR3 is CASSSGRAPEAFF. The CDR3 coding sequence is TGTGCCAGCAGCTCTGGCAGGGCCCCTGAAGCTTTCTTT.

V is TRBV6-5 and J is TRBJ2-1; 12 bases fit TRBD1. Germline CDR1 is MNHEY and CDR2 is SVGAGI. V dropped 0 bases and J dropped 8; count of bases not matched to a gene: 5. This CDR3 is 16 amino acids long. The CDR3 loop is CASSYSWDRGRDEQFF. DNA of the CDR3: TGTGCCAGCAGTTACTCTTGGGACAGGGGGCGGGATGAGCAGTTCTTC.

This chain connects TRBV14 to TRBJ2-7; a weak D match, TRBD1 (5 bases). V was clipped by 6 bases and J by 3 bases, with 6 bases between them. The CDR3 extends over 11 amino acids. Germline assignment: CDR1 SGHDN and CDR2 FVKESK. CDR3 in amino acids: CASSRGYEQYF. CDR3 sequence (DNA): TGTGCCAGCAGTAGGGGCTACGAGCAGTACTTC.

V usage is TRBV7-9 and J usage is TRBJ1-2; D is undetermined. The CDR3 sequence is 13 residues long. Trimming removed 5 bases at V and 4 bases at J, with 11 bases between. Germline lookup yields CDR1 SEHNR and CDR2 FQNEAQ (reference sequence). The CDR3 sequence is CASSAMAFYGYTF. The CDR3 coding sequence is TGTGCCAGCAGCGCAATGGCTTTCTATGGCTACACCTTC.

This sequence joins TRBV29-1 and TRBJ2-3; 11 nucleotides line up with TRBD2. The length of the CDR3 is 16 residues. Germline V lookup: CDR1 SQVTM, CDR2 ANQGSEA. Trimming removed 4 bases from V and 7 bases from J; junction bases left unmatched: 13. The chain's CDR3 is CSVGGPVSGGANTQYF. CDR3 bases: TGCAGCGTTGGGGGCCCCGTTAGCGGGGGGGCGAATACGCAGTATTTT.

This clone was observed once. The DNA for the CDR3 is TGTGCCAGCAGCTTACCAGGGAGGAATGAGCAGTTCTTC. This encodes CASSLPGRNEQFF. The chain links TRBV11-1 to TRBJ2-1; D may be TRBD2 (6 bases). Looked up from germline, CDR1 is SGHAT and CDR2 is FQDESV (reference sequence). The germline V and J ends were trimmed by 2 bases and 7 bases, with 9 bases remaining between them. CDR3 length: 13 residues.

V usage is TRBV30 and J usage is TRBJ2-7, with TRBD2 matching over 10 bases. V trimming: 3 bases; J trimming: 1 base; junction bases outside the gene matches: 6. There are 15 residues in the CDR3. Germline CDR1 GTSNPN, CDR2 SVGIG (reference sequence). The CDR3 DNA follows: TGTGCCTGGAGATCCGTGGGACTAGCGTCCTACGAGCAGTACTTC. It translates to CAWRSVGLASYEQYF.

This clone was seen just once. The chain carries TRBV5-1 and TRBJ1-2, with a weak D call TRBD1 (6 bases). V lost 4 bases, J lost 0 bases, and 10 bases lay in between. The length of the CDR3 is 14 residues. The V gene's germline CDR1 is SGHRS and CDR2 YFSETQ. The CDR3, as DNA: TGCGCCAGCAGCCCCGGGGGGCCTAACTATGGCTACACCTTC. Translated: CASSPGGPNYGYTF.

The chain couples TRBV5-4 to TRBJ1-1, with D possibly TRBD1 on 6 matching bases. The CDR3 spans 15 residues. The germline CDR1 and CDR2 sequences are SGHNT and YYREEE (reference sequence). V was trimmed by 4 bases and J by 0 bases, leaving 13 bases between them. The CDR3 DNA sequence: TGTGCCAGCAGCCTCTATGGGGACATGAACACTGAAGCTTTCTTT. This sequence encodes CASSLYGDMNTEAFF.

V and J are TRBV4-1 and TRBJ2-5; 7 bases are a match to TRBD1. This CDR3 is 15 amino acids long. The germline V gene encodes CDR1 MGHRA and CDR2 YSYEKL. The junction had 5 bases not matched to a gene; V was cut back by 2 bases and J by 2 bases. CDR3 amino acids: CASSQKQGPQETQYF. The CDR3 nucleotides read TGCGCCAGCAGCCAAAAACAGGGGCCTCAAGAGACCCAGTACTTC.

This clone was recorded a few times. The same CDR3 arises from other DNA sequences in this sample as well. V usage is TRBV5-1 and J usage is TRBJ2-1; 16 bases match TRBD2. Germline V gene data show CDR1 as SGHRS and CDR2 as YFSETQ. This CDR3 has 16 residues. Unmatched junction bases numbered 5, after V lost 3 bases and J lost 8 bases. CDR3 DNA sequence: TGCGCCAGCAGCTCTACCGGGACTAGCGGGGGGGATGAGCAGTTCTTC. Its translation is CASSSTGTSGGDEQFF.

The CDR3 region is CASSPGLAGLSGELFF. For the CDR3, the DNA is TGCGCCAGCAGCCCTGGACTAGCGGGGTTGAGCGGGGAGCTGTTTTTT. The rearrangement joins TRBV4-1 to TRBJ2-2, with 12 bases that match TRBD2. With 4 bases clipped from V and 7 bases from J, the junction kept 7 bases outside the gene matches. Germline CDR1 MGHRA, CDR2 YSYEKL. The CDR3 is 16 amino acids.

This clone was counted a few times. The chain couples TRBV5-1 to TRBJ1-2; the D is unclear. The CDR3 has 14 amino acids. The V end was cut by 1 base, the J end by 4 bases, with 11 bases between. Germline V gene data show CDR1 as SGHRS and CDR2 as YFSETQ. The CDR3 bases are TGCGCCAGCAGCTTGAACCCCCCAGTCTATGGCTACACCTTC. Encoded protein: CASSLNPPVYGYTF.

The CDR3 region is CASSLETGGSTEAFF. The CDR3 DNA follows: TGTGCCAGCAGTTTAGAGACAGGGGGTAGTACTGAAGCTTTCTTT. The rearrangement uses TRBV27 and TRBJ1-1; TRBD1 matches at 9 bases. V gave up 2 bases and J gave up 5 bases; unmatched junction bases: 6. The CDR3 runs to 15 residues. Looked up from germline, CDR1 is MNHEY and CDR2 is SMNVEV (reference sequence).

The chain couples TRBV5-1 to TRBJ2-2, with a tentative D call TRBD2 (5 bases). CDR3 length: 15 residues. V was pared by 1 base and J by 5 bases, with 12 bases between. The germline CDR1 and CDR2 sequences are SGHRS and YFSETQ. The CDR3 here is CASSLSGPGTGELFF. In nucleotides, the CDR3 is TGCGCCAGCAGCTTGAGTGGACCGGGGACCGGGGAGCTGTTTTTT.

CDR3 nucleotide sequence: TGCGCCAGCAGCCAACTCACTGGTCTCCAAGAGACCCAGTACTTC. Translated, it gives CASSQLTGLQETQYF. The gene calls are TRBV4-1 and TRBJ2-5, with D hard to call. Germline V gene sequence: CDR1 MGHRA, CDR2 YSYEKL. Trimming removed 2 bases from V and 1 base from J, with 11 bases in between. There are 15 residues in the CDR3.

This chain links TRBV4-1 with TRBJ2-3; tentatively, D is TRBD2 (6 bases). The CDR3 is 14 residues long. V lost 4 bases and J lost 9, with 17 bases in between. Germline CDR1 reads MGHRA; CDR2 reads YSYEKL. For the CDR3, the DNA is TGCGCCAGCAGCCCCCGGGACTCGGATGGAACGCAGTATTTT. As protein: CASSPRDSDGTQYF.

The rearrangement links TRBV30 to TRBJ1-3; possibly TRBD1 for D (5 bases). V was cut by 0 bases and J by 1 base, with 7 bases left in between. The CDR3 spans 14 residues. The germline V gene encodes CDR1 GTSNPN and CDR2 SVGIG (reference sequence). The CDR3 here is CAWSVKGSGNTIYF. The CDR3 nucleotides are TGTGCCTGGAGTGTAAAGGGGTCTGGAAACACCATATATTTT. Full variable domain (missing parts from reference TRBV30 and TRBJ1-3): SQTIHQWPATLVQPVGSPLSLECTVEGTSNPNLYWYRQAAGRGLQLLFYSVGIGQISSEVPQNLSASRPQDRQFILSSKKLLLSDSGFYLCAWSVKGSGNTIYFGEGSWLTVV.

The chain recombines TRBV27 with TRBJ1-5, with D possibly TRBD1 on 5 matching bases. Trimming pared 3 bases from V and 0 bases from J, leaving 9 bases between. CDR3 length: 15 amino acids. From germline, CDR1 is MNHEY and CDR2 SMNVEV (reference sequence). This CDR3 is CASSLTAYSNQPQHF. CDR3 coding DNA: TGTGCCAGCAGTTTGACAGCTTATAGCAATCAGCCCCAGCATTTT.